This TCR beta chain was sequenced in a study of cytomegalovirus exposure and HLA in healthy donors. Turning to the study itself: Prior work identified 95 million to 120 million unique TCR beta sequences in 150 million to 200 million T cells. Study conclusions and caveats: Reported results showed that the classifier diagnosed cytomegalovirus status with high specificity and sensitivity.

The CDR3 is 13 residues long. CDR1 is MGHDK and CDR2 is SYGVNS in the germline V gene. Trimming removed 8 bases at V and 1 base at J, with 11 bases between. As to this clone: Its antigen is unknown.

The primer mix had 60 Vbeta and 13 Jbeta primers. TCRdb's table, derived via immunoSEQ multiplex PCR, lists solely in-frame clones and lacks some. The sample holds fewer than 150,000 clones, about 78% seen once. The receptor's source is a man aged 35 to 55 in good health and CMV-seropositive. The chain joins TRBV25-1 to TRBJ1-2; TRBD1 might be the D (5 bases). The sequencing sample was made of PBMCs. CDR3 in DNA: TGTGCCAGCTCGAGGGACTTTAACTATGGCTACACCTTC. Its translation is CASSRDFNYGYTF.